This TCR beta chain appears in the sequencing data of a study of cytomegalovirus exposure and HLA in healthy donors. Regarding the study as a whole: Whilst most TCR sequences proved rare, a subset of public TCRs occurred across many donors. The Asian-associated ancestry cluster reportedly had fewer N-insertions than the approximately 650-donor mean in a later analysis. 150 or so TCR beta chains were listed as cytomegalovirus-associated. Later on, a genetic analysis was performed. It linked a missense variant in DCLRE1C with V- and J-gene trimming of TCR beta.

Both 60 Vbeta primers and 13 Jbeta primers went into the PCR. TCRdb keeps only in-frame clones here, not all; method: immunoSEQ multiplex PCR. This table holds over 60,000 clones, about 81% found once. V shed 5 bases and J 0 bases; nucleotides not matched to a gene: 8. The CDR3 sequence is 16 residues long. Germline CDR1 reads MNHNY; CDR2 reads SVGAGI (reference sequence). This clone showed up just a few times. The antigen is undetermined. The sequence was obtained from a man between 70 and 80 years old in good health and CMV-seronegative. Sequenced: PBMCs. V is TRBV6-6 and J is TRBJ2-3; 7 bases map to TRBD2. This CDR3 reads CASSGTTGTSTDTQYF. The CDR3 coding sequence is TGTGCCAGCAGTGGGACTACTGGGACTAGCACAGATACGCAGTATTTT.